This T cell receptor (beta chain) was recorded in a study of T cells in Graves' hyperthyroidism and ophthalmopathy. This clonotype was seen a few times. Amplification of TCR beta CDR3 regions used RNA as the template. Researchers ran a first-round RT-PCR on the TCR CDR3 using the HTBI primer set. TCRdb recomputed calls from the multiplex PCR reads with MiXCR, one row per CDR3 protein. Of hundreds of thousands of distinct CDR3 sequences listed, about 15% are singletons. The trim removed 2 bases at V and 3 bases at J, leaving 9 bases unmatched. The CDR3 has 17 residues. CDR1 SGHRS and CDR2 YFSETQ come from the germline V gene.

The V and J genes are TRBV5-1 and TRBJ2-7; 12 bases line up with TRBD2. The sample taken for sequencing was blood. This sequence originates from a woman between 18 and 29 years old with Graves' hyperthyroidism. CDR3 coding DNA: TGCGCCAGCAGCTTAGGTCGCCTAGCGGGAGGGAACTACGAGCAGTACTTC. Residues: CASSLGRLAGGNYEQYF.